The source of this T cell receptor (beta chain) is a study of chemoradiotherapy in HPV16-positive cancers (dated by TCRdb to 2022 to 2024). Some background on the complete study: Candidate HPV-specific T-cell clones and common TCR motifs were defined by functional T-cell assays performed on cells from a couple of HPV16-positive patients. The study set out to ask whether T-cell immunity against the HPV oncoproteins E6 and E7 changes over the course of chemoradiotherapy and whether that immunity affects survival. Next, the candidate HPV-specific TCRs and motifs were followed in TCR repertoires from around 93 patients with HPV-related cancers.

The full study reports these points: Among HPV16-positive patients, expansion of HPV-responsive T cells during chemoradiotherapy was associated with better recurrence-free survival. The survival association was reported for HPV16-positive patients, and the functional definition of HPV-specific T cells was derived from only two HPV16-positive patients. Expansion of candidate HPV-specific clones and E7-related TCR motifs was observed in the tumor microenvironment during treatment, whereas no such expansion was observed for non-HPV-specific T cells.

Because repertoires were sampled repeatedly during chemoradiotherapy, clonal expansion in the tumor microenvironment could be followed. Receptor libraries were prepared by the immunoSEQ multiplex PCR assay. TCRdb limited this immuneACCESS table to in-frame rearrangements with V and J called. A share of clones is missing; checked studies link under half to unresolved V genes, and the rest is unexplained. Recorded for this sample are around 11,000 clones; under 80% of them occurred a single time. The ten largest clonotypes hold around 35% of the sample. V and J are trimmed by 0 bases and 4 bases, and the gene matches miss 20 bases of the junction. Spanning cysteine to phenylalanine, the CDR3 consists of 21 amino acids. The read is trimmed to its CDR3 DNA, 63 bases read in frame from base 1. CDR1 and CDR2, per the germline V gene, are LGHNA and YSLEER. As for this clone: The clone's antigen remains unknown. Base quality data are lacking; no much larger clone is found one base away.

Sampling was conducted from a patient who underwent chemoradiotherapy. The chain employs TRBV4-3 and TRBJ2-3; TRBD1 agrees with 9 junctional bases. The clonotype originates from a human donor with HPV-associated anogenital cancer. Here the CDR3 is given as CASSQDPTGGGLVSMADTQYF. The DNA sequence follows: TGCGCCAGCAGCCAAGATCCAACAGGGGGCGGGCTTGTCTCGATGGCAGATACGCAGTATTTT.